The rows below give T cell receptor beta chains drawn from one sample of a study of blood T cell repertoires in COVID-19. TCRdb's table, derived via immunoSEQ multiplex PCR, lists solely in-frame clones and lacks some. There are 30,000 to 50,000 clones in the sample; approximately 85% occur only once, and approximately 9.9% lies in the top ten. Sequences were obtained from peripheral blood. These TCRs come from a human donor in a cohort sampled during active COVID-19. Both conserved end residues are part of each CDR3. D genes are given only for firm matches. Some rows mark clone size as missing; the rest say once, few, many or name a class of expanded clone.

d_gene: NA
j_gene: TRBJ2-5
abundance: NA
v_gene: TRBV5-4
CDR3aa: CASSRTGDGETQYF
CDR3nt: TGTGCCAGCAGCCGGACGGGGGACGGAGAGACCCAGTACTTC

d_gene: NA
j_gene: TRBJ2-1
abundance: once
v_gene: TRBV4-2
CDR3aa: CASSQEGLRGLSYNEQFF
CDR3nt: TGTGCCAGCAGCCAAGAGGGGTTGCGGGGGCTCTCCTACAATGAGCAGTTCTTC

d_gene: TRBD1
j_gene: TRBJ1-6
abundance: NA
v_gene: TRBV5-1
CDR3aa: CASSSSPGQGNSPLHF
CDR3nt: TGCGCCAGCAGCTCTTCTCCGGGACAGGGAAATTCACCCCTCCACTTT

d_gene: NA
j_gene: TRBJ1-5
abundance: NA
v_gene: TRBV19
CDR3aa: CASSIGGWDQPQHF
CDR3nt: TGTGCCAGTAGTATTGGAGGATGGGATCAGCCCCAGCATTTT

d_gene: NA
j_gene: TRBJ1-2
abundance: NA
v_gene: TRBV6-5
CDR3aa: CASSLTGSDGYTF
CDR3nt: TGTGCCAGCAGCCTAACAGGGTCTGATGGCTACACCTTC

d_gene: NA
j_gene: TRBJ1-5
abundance: NA
v_gene: TRBV19
CDR3aa: CASSTLSIESSNQPQHF
CDR3nt: TGTGCCAGTAGTACGCTCTCGATAGAATCTAGCAATCAGCCCCAGCATTTT

d_gene: NA
j_gene: TRBJ1-1
abundance: NA
v_gene: TRBV7-9
CDR3aa: CASSPFGRINTEAFF
CDR3nt: TGTGCCAGCAGCCCCTTTGGCAGGATCAACACTGAAGCTTTCTTT

d_gene: NA
j_gene: TRBJ1-1
abundance: NA
v_gene: TRBV7-3
CDR3aa: CASSLLSVRGISTEAFF
CDR3nt: TGTGCCAGCAGCTTATTATCCGTCAGGGGTATAAGCACTGAAGCTTTCTTT

d_gene: NA
j_gene: TRBJ2-3
abundance: once
v_gene: TRBV7-2
CDR3aa: CASSLEAYTQYF
CDR3nt: TGTGCCAGCAGCCTCGAAGCCTATACGCAGTATTTT

d_gene: NA
j_gene: TRBJ2-1
abundance: NA
v_gene: TRBV11-2
CDR3aa: CASSFSRGRGNEQFF
CDR3nt: TGTGCCAGCAGCTTTAGTAGGGGTAGGGGCAATGAGCAGTTCTTC

d_gene: NA
j_gene: TRBJ2-5
abundance: few
v_gene: TRBV5-5
CDR3aa: CASSLVAGTNQETQYF
CDR3nt: TGTGCCAGCAGCTTGGTAGCAGGGACAAACCAAGAGACCCAGTACTTC

d_gene: NA
j_gene: TRBJ1-5
abundance: NA
v_gene: TRBV30
CDR3aa: CAWNKQGPVGQPQHF
CDR3nt: TGTGCCTGGAACAAACAGGGCCCGGTCGGTCAGCCCCAGCATTTT

d_gene: TRBD1
j_gene: TRBJ1-5
abundance: few
v_gene: TRBV30
CDR3aa: CAWSASGTGSNQPQHF
CDR3nt: TGTGCCTGGAGTGCCTCCGGGACAGGGAGCAATCAGCCCCAGCATTTT

d_gene: TRBD2
j_gene: TRBJ2-2
abundance: few
v_gene: TRBV7-2
CDR3aa: CASSLLFQERELAF
CDR3nt: TGTGCCAGCAGCTTACTCTTTCAGGAGCGGGAGCTGGCTTTT

d_gene: NA
j_gene: TRBJ1-5
abundance: medium-sized
v_gene: TRBV6-1
CDR3aa: CASSEPGKPYSNQPQHF
CDR3nt: TGTGCCAGCAGTGAACCCGGGAAGCCTTATAGCAATCAGCCCCAGCATTTT